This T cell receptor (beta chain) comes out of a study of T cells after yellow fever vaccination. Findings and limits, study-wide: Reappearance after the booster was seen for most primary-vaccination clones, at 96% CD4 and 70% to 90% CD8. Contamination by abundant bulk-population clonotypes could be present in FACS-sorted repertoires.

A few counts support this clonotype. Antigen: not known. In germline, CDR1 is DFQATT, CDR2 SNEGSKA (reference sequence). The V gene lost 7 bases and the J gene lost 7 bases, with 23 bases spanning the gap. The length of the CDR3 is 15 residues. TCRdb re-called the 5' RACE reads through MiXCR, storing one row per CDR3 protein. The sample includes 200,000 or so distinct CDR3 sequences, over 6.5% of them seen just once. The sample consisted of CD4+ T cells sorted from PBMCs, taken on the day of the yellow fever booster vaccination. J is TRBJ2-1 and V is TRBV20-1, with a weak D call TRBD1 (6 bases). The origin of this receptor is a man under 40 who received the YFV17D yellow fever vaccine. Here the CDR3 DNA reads TGCAGTGTTCTGGGGAGAGACAGGTTAAAGAATGAGCAGTTCTTC. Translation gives CSVLGRDRLKNEQFF.